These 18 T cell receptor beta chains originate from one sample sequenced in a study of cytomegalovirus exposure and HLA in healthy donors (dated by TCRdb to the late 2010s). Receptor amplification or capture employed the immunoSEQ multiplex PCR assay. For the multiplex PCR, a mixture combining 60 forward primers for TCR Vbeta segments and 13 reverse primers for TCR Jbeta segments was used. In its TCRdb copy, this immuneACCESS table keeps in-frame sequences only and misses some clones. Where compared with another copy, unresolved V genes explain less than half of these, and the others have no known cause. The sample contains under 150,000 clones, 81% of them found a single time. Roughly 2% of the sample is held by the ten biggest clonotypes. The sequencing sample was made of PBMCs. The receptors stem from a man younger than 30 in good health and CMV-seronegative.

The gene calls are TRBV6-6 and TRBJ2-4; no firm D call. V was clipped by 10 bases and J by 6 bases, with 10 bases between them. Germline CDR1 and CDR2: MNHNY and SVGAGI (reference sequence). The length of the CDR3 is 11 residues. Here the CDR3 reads CATTLGNIQYF. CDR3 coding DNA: TGTGCCACAACGCTAGGAAACATTCAGTACTTC.

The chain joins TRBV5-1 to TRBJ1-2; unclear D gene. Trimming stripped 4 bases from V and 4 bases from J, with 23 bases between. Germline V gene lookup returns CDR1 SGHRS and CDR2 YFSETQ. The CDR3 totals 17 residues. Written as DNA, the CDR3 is TGCGCCAGCAGCGGCTTTGAGGAGCCTAGTTCCCGCTATGGCTACACCTTC. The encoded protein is CASSGFEEPSSRYGYTF.

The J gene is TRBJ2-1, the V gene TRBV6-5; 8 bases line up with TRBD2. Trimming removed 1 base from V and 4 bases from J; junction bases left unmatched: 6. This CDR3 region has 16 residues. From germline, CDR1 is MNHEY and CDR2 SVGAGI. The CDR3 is CASSYFVAGRYNEQFF. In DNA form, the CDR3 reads TGTGCCAGCAGTTACTTTGTAGCGGGGCGGTACAATGAGCAGTTCTTC.

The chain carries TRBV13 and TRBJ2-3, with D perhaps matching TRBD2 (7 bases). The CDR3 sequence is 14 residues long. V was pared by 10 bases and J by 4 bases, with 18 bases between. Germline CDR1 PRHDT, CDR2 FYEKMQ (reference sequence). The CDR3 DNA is TGTGCCACCCGAGCGGGGCCAGGGGCAGATACGCAGTATTTT. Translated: CATRAGPGADTQYF. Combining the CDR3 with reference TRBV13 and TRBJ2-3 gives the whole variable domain AAGVIQSPRHLIKEKRETATLKCYPIPRHDTVYWYQQGPGQDPQFLISFYEKMQSDKGSIPDRFSAQQFSDYHSELNMSSLELGDSALYFCATRAGPGADTQYFGPGTRLTVL.

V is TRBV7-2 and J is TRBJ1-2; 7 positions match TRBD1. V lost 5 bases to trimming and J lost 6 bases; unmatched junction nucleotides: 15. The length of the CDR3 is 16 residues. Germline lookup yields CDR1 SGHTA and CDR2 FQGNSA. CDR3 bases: TGTGCCAGCAGCCCCGGGTTCCAGGGGGAGGAGGATGGCTACACCTTC. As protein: CASSPGFQGEEDGYTF.

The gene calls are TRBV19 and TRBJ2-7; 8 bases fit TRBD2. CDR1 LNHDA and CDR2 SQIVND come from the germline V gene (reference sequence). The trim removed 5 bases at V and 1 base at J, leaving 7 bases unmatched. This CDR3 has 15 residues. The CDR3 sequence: CASSLSGGLSYEQYF. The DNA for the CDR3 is TGTGCCAGTAGTCTAAGCGGGGGTCTGTCCTACGAGCAGTACTTC.

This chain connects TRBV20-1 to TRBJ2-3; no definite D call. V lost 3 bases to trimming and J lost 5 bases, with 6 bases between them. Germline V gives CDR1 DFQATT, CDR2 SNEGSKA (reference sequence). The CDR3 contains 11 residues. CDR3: CSARPRDTQYF. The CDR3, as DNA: TGCAGTGCTAGGCCGCGAGATACGCAGTATTTT.

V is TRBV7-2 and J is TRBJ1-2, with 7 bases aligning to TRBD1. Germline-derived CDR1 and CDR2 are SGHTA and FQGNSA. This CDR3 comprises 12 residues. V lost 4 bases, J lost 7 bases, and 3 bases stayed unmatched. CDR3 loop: CASSSGGRGYTF. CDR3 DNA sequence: TGTGCCAGCAGCTCAGGGGGACGTGGCTACACCTTC.

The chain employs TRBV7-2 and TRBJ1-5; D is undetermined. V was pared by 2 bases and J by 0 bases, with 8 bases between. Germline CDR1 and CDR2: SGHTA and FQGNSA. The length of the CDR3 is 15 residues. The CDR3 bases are TGTGCCAGCAGCTTATCCCCCTTTAGCAATCAGCCCCAGCATTTT. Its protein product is CASSLSPFSNQPQHF.

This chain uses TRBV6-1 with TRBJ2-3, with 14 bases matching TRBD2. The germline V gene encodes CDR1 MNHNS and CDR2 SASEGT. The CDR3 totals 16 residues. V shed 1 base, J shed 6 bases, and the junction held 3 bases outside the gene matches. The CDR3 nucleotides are TGTGCCAGCAGTGAAGGGACTAGCGGGGGGCAGGATACGCAGTATTTT. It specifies CASSEGTSGGQDTQYF.

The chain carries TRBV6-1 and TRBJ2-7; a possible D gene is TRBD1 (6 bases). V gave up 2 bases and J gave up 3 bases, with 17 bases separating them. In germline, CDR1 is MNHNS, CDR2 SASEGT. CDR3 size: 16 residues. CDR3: CASSEYGTGSLYEQYF. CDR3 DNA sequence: TGTGCCAGCAGTGAATATGGAACAGGGAGTCTCTACGAGCAGTACTTC.

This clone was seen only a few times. Written as DNA, the CDR3 is TGTGCCAGCAGCGTTTCCTCAGGGACAGATACGCAGTATTTT. Translation: CASSVSSGTDTQYF. The chain joins TRBV9 to TRBJ2-3, with a tentative D call TRBD1 (5 bases). The CDR3 loop spans 14 amino acids. The germline gives CDR1 SGDLS, CDR2 YYNGEE. Trimming stripped 2 bases from V and 3 bases from J, with 10 bases between.

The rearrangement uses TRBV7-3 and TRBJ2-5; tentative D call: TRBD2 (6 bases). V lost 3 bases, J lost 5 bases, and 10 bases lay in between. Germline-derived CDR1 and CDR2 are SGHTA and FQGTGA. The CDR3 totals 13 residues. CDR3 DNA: TGTGCCAGCAGCTTCGGCGGGGTGGAGACCCAGTACTTC. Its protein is CASSFGGVETQYF.

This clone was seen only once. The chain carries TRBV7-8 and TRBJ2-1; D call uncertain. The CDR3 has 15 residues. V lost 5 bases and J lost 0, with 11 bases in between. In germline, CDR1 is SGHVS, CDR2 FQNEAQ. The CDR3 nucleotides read TGTGCCAGCAGCCATTTACCGGTCTCCTACAATGAGCAGTTCTTC. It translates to CASSHLPVSYNEQFF.

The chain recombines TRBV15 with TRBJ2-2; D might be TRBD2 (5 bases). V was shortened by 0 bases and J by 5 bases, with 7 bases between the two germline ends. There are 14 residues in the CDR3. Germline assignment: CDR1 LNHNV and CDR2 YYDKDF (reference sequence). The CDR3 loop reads CATSRDWETGELFF. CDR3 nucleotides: TGTGCCACCAGCAGAGATTGGGAGACCGGGGAGCTGTTTTTT.

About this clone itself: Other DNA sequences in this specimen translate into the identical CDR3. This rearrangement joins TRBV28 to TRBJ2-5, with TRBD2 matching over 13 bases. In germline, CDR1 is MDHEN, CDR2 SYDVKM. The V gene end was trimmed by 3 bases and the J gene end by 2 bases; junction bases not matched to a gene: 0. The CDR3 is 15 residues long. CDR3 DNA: TGTGCCAGCAGTTTGACTAGCGGGGGGCAAGAGACCCAGTACTTC. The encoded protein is CASSLTSGGQETQYF.

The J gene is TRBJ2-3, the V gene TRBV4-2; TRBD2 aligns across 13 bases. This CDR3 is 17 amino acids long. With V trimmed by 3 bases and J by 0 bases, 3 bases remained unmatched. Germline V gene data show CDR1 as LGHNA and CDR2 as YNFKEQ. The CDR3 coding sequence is TGTGCCAGCAGCCAGGGACTAGCGGGATCTAGCACAGATACGCAGTATTTT. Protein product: CASSQGLAGSSTDTQYF.

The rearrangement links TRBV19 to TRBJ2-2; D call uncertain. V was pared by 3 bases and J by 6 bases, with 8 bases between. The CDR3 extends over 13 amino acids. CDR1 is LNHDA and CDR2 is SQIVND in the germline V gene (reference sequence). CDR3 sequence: CASSISVSGELFF. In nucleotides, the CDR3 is TGTGCCAGTAGTATCTCCGTGTCCGGGGAGCTGTTTTTT.